The rows below give T cell receptor beta chains drawn from one sample of a study of prognosis after radiotherapy for stage I lung cancer. TCRdb reprocessed the multiplex PCR reads with MiXCR, giving one entry per CDR3 protein. The sample holds approximately 22,000 distinct CDR3 sequences, roughly 45% seen once. The specimen comprised PBMCs, sampled before or after stereotactic body radiation therapy (not recorded which). The receptors were gathered from a donor of 50 years or more with non-small cell lung cancer. Both conserved end residues are part of each CDR3. A D gene is named only where the DNA matches it firmly. Size is stated for part of the rows, as once, few or many counts, or as a class when the clone is expanded.

d_gene	abundance	v_gene	j_gene	CDR3nt	CDR3aa
.	many	TRBV30	TRBJ2-1	TGTGCCTGGGCCCGCGAGCATGAGCAGTTCTTC	CAWAREHEQFF
TRBD2	many	TRBV10-3	TRBJ2-2	TGTGCCATCAGTAAAGCGGGAGGTCTGAGTACCGGGGAGCTGTTTTTT	CAISKAGGLSTGELFF
TRBD2	medium-sized	TRBV19	TRBJ2-2	TGTGCCAGTAGTAGGGGACTAGCGGGAGCAGCGAACACCGGGGAGCTGTTTTTT	CASSRGLAGAANTGELFF
TRBD2	.	TRBV9	TRBJ2-1	TGCGCCAGCAGCTCGGGACTAGCGGGAGTTGGTAATGAGCAGTTCTTC	CASSSGLAGVGNEQFF
TRBD2	medium-sized	TRBV27	TRBJ2-7	TGTGCCAGCAGCACCCTCGGCCGCGGGAGTAGAAGGTACGAGCAGTACTTC	CASSTLGRGSRRYEQYF
TRBD1	many	TRBV14	TRBJ2-1	TGTGCCAGCAGCCAACAGGGGGCAACCGAGCAGTTCTTC	CASSQQGATEQFF
TRBD2	many	TRBV5-1	TRBJ2-7	TGCGCCAGCAGCCGTTCTAGCGGGTACGAGCAGTACTTC	CASSRSSGYEQYF
.	many	TRBV6-4	TRBJ2-3	TGTGCCAGCAGTGACGGGAGCACAGATACGCAGTATTTT	CASSDGSTDTQYF
.	many	TRBV20-1	TRBJ1-1	TGCAGTGCTAGATACGGGGATGTAATCACTGAAGCTTTCTTT	CSARYGDVITEAFF
.	many	TRBV6-2/TRBV6-3	TRBJ1-1	TGTGCCAGCGAATACTCTCGGGGAGGGACTGAAGCTTTCTTT	CASEYSRGGTEAFF
TRBD1	.	TRBV5-1	TRBJ1-2	TGCGCCAGCAGCCCGGGGACAGGAGACTATGGCTACACCTTC	CASSPGTGDYGYTF
.	once	TRBV28	TRBJ1-5	TGTGCCTTCGGCAGGGTTTATCAGCCCCAGCATTTT	CAFGRVYQPQHF
.	medium-sized	TRBV6-5	TRBJ2-7	TGTGCCAGCAGTTACTCGAGGGGGGGATCTGGCGAGCAGTACTTC	CASSYSRGGSGEQYF
TRBD2	many	TRBV11-2	TRBJ2-7	TGTGCCAGCACCATAACGGGGGGGGAGCAGTACTTC	CASTITGGEQYF
.	many	TRBV20-1	TRBJ2-2	TGCAGTGCTAGAGTGGGTAGCTCCGGGGAGCTGTTTTTT	CSARVGSSGELFF
.	many	TRBV9	TRBJ2-7	TGTGCCAGCAGCGTAGGGACCTACCACGAGCAGTACTTC	CASSVGTYHEQYF
.	.	TRBV27	TRBJ2-7	TGTGCCAGCAGTCGTTTACTAGCCTACGAGCAGTACTTC	CASSRLLAYEQYF
.	medium-sized	TRBV20-1	TRBJ1-3	TGCAGTGCTAGAGATATGACAATCGGAAACACCATATATTTT	CSARDMTIGNTIYF
.	.	TRBV2	TRBJ1-5	TGTGCCAGCAGTGAAAGACTAATCAATCAGCCCCAGCATTTT	CASSERLINQPQHF
.	many	TRBV28	TRBJ2-3	TGTGCCAGCAGTCGTGCGGGCGCAGGGAGGACAGATACGCAGTATTTT	CASSRAGAGRTDTQYF
.	many	TRBV27	TRBJ2-5	TGTGCCAGCAGTTACGCAGGTCAAGAGACCCAGTACTTC	CASSYAGQETQYF
TRBD2	.	TRBV12-3/TRBV12-4	TRBJ2-1	TGTGCCAGTACCTCGGCCGGGACTAGCGTTAACAATGAGCAGTTCTTC	CASTSAGTSVNNEQFF
.	many	TRBV5-4	TRBJ2-1	TGTGCCAGCCCAGCCGGGCCACAGGGAGGAGACAATGAGCAGTTCTTC	CASPAGPQGGDNEQFF
.	.	TRBV6-1	TRBJ2-2	TGTGCCAGCAGTGAAGTAACCGGATCGAACACCGGGGAGCTGTTTTTT	CASSEVTGSNTGELFF
.	.	TRBV28	TRBJ1-1	TGTGCCAGCAGATCGGCCGGCAGGGCGGGGGACACTGAACCCTTCTTT	CASRSAGRAGDTEPFF
.	many	TRBV7-8	TRBJ1-2	TGTGCCAGCAGCTTCGGGGGGGGCGAGTATGGCTACACCTTC	CASSFGGGEYGYTF
.	.	TRBV4-1	TRBJ1-5	TGCGCCAGCAGCCAAGACCCGAATGGAGATCAGCCCCAGCATTTT	CASSQDPNGDQPQHF
TRBD1	.	TRBV28	TRBJ2-7	TGTGCCGGCAGGGGGCGTGGCACCTACGAGCAGTACTTC	CAGRGRGTYEQYF
.	many	TRBV4-1	TRBJ2-1	TGCGCCAGCAGCCAAGCAGGGGGGGAGAAGCAGTTCTTC	CASSQAGGEKQFF
.	.	TRBV11-1	TRBJ2-2	TGTGCCAGCAGCTACGCGAACACCGGGGAGCTGTTTTTT	CASSYANTGELFF
TRBD2	many	TRBV27	TRBJ2-3	TGTGCCAGCAGTTTGGGGACTAGCGGTAGCACAGATACGCAGTATTTT	CASSLGTSGSTDTQYF
.	many	TRBV7-2	TRBJ2-1	TGTGCCAGCAGCCCCTGGACTAATGAGCAGTTCTTC	CASSPWTNEQFF
.	many	TRBV10-3	TRBJ1-1	TGTGCCATCAGTGTTGGGGCGATCACTGAAGCTTTCTTT	CAISVGAITEAFF
TRBD2	many	TRBV4-2	TRBJ2-1	TGTGCCAGCAGCAGCTTGCAGCGGGAGGGCTACAATGAGCAGTTCTTC	CASSSLQREGYNEQFF
TRBD2	many	TRBV27	TRBJ2-3	TGTGCCAGCACCCCTTGGGCGGGAGAAGAAGATACGCAGTATTTT	CASTPWAGEEDTQYF
TRBD2	.	TRBV19	TRBJ2-7	TGTGCCAGTAGTATTTGCGGGAGTGAAAATCACGAGCAGTACTTC	CASSICGSENHEQYF
.	.	TRBV6-2/TRBV6-3	TRBJ2-2	TGTGCCAGCAGTCCCTGGACGGGGGACACCGGGGAGCTGTTTTTT	CASSPWTGDTGELFF
TRBD2	.	TRBV28	TRBJ2-1	TGTGCCAACAGTTTCACCTGTACTAGCGGGAGTGACAATGAGCAGTTCTTC	CANSFTCTSGSDNEQFF
TRBD2	many	TRBV12-5	TRBJ2-1	TGTGCTAGTGTCAACAGACTAGCGGGAGATGGATCCTACAATGAGCAGTTCTTC	CASVNRLAGDGSYNEQFF
.	.	TRBV20-1	TRBJ1-2	TGCAGTGCTAGGGCTCAAGATCGCTATGGCTACACCTTC	CSARAQDRYGYTF